This T cell receptor (beta chain) was identified during a study of radiotherapy plus CTLA-4 blockade in lung cancer. About the research overall: Objective responses arose in approximately 19% of patients, and approximately 31% experienced disease control. Overall study findings and caveats: Tumor-derived TCR clones expanded in blood after radiotherapy plus ipilimumab. Early clone dynamics of blood T cells, plus interferon-beta, reportedly predicted response best.

The V gene's germline CDR1 is KGHSH and CDR2 LQKENI. V lost 1 base, J lost 4 bases, and 16 bases lay in between. This CDR3 has 16 amino acids. Method: immunoSEQ multiplex PCR; TCRdb's copy keeps in-frame clones and lacks some. The profile shows roughly 80,000 clones, roughly 80% of them singletons. This clone was observed at least ten times. What it binds is not known. Each patient with chemo-refractory metastatic non-small-cell lung cancer was treated with focal radiation plus CTLA-4 blockade using ipilimumab. V gene TRBV18 combines with J gene TRBJ1-1, with D possibly TRBD1 on 5 matching bases. The sequenced sample was peripheral blood, obtained from a patient treated with radiotherapy plus ipilimumab. This TCR derives from a human donor with non-small cell lung cancer whose response to radiotherapy plus ipilimumab could not be evaluated. Here the CDR3 reads CASSPRFGTEGTEAFF. The CDR3, as DNA: TGTGCCAGCTCACCACGTTTCGGGACTGAGGGCACTGAAGCTTTCTTT.